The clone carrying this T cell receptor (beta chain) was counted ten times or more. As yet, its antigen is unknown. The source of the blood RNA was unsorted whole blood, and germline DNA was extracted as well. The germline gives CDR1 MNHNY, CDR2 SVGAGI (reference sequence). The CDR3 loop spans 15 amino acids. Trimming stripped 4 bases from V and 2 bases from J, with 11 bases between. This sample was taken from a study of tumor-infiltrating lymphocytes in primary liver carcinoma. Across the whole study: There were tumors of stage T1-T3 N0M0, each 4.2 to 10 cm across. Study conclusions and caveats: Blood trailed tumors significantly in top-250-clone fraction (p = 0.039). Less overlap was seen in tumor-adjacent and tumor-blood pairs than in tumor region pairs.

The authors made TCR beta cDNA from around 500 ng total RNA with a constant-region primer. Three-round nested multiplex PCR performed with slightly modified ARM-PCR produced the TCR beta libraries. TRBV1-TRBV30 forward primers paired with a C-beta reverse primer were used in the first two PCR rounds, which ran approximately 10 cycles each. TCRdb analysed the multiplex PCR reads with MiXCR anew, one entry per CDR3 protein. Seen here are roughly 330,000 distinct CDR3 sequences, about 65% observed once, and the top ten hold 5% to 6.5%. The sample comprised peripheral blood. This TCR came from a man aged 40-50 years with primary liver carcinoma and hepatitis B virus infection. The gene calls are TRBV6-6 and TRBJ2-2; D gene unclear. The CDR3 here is CASSFFTANTGELFF. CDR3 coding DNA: TGTGCCAGCAGTTTTTTCACCGCTAACACCGGGGAGCTGTTTTTT.